This entry concerns a single TCR beta chain. This record comes from a study of T cells in Graves' hyperthyroidism and ophthalmopathy. This CDR3 is 13 amino acids long. The V gene lost 4 bases and the J gene lost 0 bases, with 10 bases spanning the gap. Looked up from germline, CDR1 is SQVTM and CDR2 is ANQGSEA. The source material, RNA transcripts, was used to amplify TCR beta CDR3 regions. Carried out on the TCR CDR3, a first-round RT-PCR used the HTBI primer set. One entry per CDR3 protein, called by TCRdb with MiXCR from the multiplex PCR reads. This table holds about 300,000 distinct CDR3 sequences, approximately 19% found once.

The receptor comes from a man over 45 with Graves' ophthalmopathy. Sequenced material: blood. The chain employs TRBV29-1 and TRBJ2-7, with D possibly TRBD2 on 5 matching bases. CDR3: CSVGTPSSYEQYF. The CDR3 DNA sequence: TGCAGCGTTGGGACTCCTAGCTCCTACGAGCAGTACTTC.